What follows are 27 T cell receptor beta chains derived from one specimen sequenced in a study of cytomegalovirus exposure and HLA in healthy donors. Using immunoSEQ multiplex PCR, the repertoire was profiled, and TCRdb retains in-frame clones only, with some absent. The profile shows under 75,000 clones, around 93% of them singletons. Sequencing input: PBMCs. The receptors shown here come from a young woman in good health and CMV-seropositive.

V and J are TRBV30 and TRBJ2-1; 9 bases map to TRBD1. Germline V CDR1 and CDR2: GTSNPN, SVGIG (reference sequence). The CDR3 covers 13 residues. Unmatched junction bases numbered 0, after V lost 5 bases and J lost 1 base. The CDR3 bases are TGTGCCTGGGACAGGGGGTCCTACAATGAGCAGTTCTTC. This codes for CAWDRGSYNEQFF.

The chain joins TRBV27 to TRBJ2-1; D is possibly TRBD2 (5 bases). Germline loops: CDR1 MNHEY, CDR2 SMNVEV (reference sequence). The ends were cut back, 3 bases at V and 3 bases at J, with 15 bases in the middle. The CDR3 length is 16 residues. DNA for the CDR3: TGTGCCAGCAGTTTCGAAAGCGGAGCAATCTACAATGAGCAGTTCTTC. Residues: CASSFESGAIYNEQFF.

This chain connects TRBV18 to TRBJ2-3; 8 nucleotides align to TRBD2. The trim removed 4 bases at V and 4 bases at J, leaving 10 bases unmatched. CDR3 length: 16 residues. Germline-derived CDR1 and CDR2 are KGHSH and LQKENI. Here the CDR3 reads CASSLNGGAVPDTQYF. CDR3 in DNA: TGTGCCAGCTCACTAAACGGGGGGGCCGTACCAGATACGCAGTATTTT.

This sequence joins TRBV10-3 and TRBJ2-6; TRBD1 matches 7 bases. This CDR3 is 16 amino acids long. V trimming: 4 bases; J trimming: 4 bases; junction bases outside the gene matches: 7. The germline V gene encodes CDR1 ENHRY and CDR2 SYGVKD. The CDR3, as DNA: TGTGCCATCAGTGTAGGGGGCGCTGAAGGGGCCAACGTCCTGACTTTC. The encoded protein is CAISVGGAEGANVLTF.

The V call is TRBV6-7, the J call TRBJ2-7, with a weak D call TRBD1 (6 bases). TRBV6-7 is assigned to the ORF class and has an uncertain function. Between the trimmed V and J ends, which lost 5 bases and 2 bases, there was a span of 10 bases. The CDR3 length is 13 residues. CDR3 region: CASSQGNAYEQYF. CDR3 DNA sequence: TGTGCCAGCAGTCAGGGGAATGCCTACGAGCAGTACTTC.

This clone has just one count. The chain employs TRBV7-6 and TRBJ2-1; tentatively, D is TRBD2 (5 bases). The germline V and J ends were trimmed by 4 bases and 0 bases, with 22 bases remaining between them. CDR3 length equals 19 residues. Germline V gene lookup returns CDR1 SGHVS and CDR2 FNYEAQ. CDR3 residues: CASSSGGAGAIRSYNEQFF. The CDR3 DNA reads TGTGCCAGCAGCTCCGGTGGTGCGGGTGCGATCCGCTCCTACAATGAGCAGTTCTTC.

This clone was detected only once. The genes are TRBV28 and TRBJ2-7, with a tentative D call TRBD1 (6 bases). V lost 6 bases and J 6 bases, leaving 18 bases between the germline ends. This CDR3 is built from 14 residues. CDR1 and CDR2 (germline): MDHEN, SYDVKM. Written as DNA, the CDR3 is TGTGCCAGCAGCTTCCAAGGGGGAACTAGCGAGCAGTACTTC. Translation gives CASSFQGGTSEQYF. The full variable domain, rest sourced from reference TRBV28 and TRBJ2-7, is DVKVTQSSRYLVKRTGEKVFLECVQDMDHENMFWYRQDPGLGLRLIYFSYDVKMKEKGDIPEGYSVSREKKERFSLILESASTNQTSMYLCASSFQGGTSEQYFGPGTRLTVT.

The J gene is TRBJ1-2, the V gene TRBV4-3; maybe TRBD1 (6 bases). Germline V lookup: CDR1 LGHNA, CDR2 YSLEER. The CDR3 extends over 14 amino acids. With 4 bases removed from V and 6 bases from J, the gap between germline ends came to 15 bases. The CDR3 DNA reads TGCGCCAGCAGCCCCGACGGGGGGGCCGATGGCTACACCTTC. Translation: CASSPDGGADGYTF.

This sequence joins TRBV2 and TRBJ1-1; a possible D gene is TRBD1 (6 bases). The germline gives CDR1 SNHLY, CDR2 FYNNEI. Trimming removed 5 bases from V and 1 base from J, with 17 bases in between. The CDR3 spans 16 residues. The CDR3 DNA sequence: TGTGCCAGCAGTACCAACAAAATGACAGGGAACACTGAAGCTTTCTTT. Amino acids: CASSTNKMTGNTEAFF.

The rearrangement joins TRBV11-2 to TRBJ2-1, with 11 nucleotides matching TRBD2. The junction had 8 bases not matched to a gene; V was cut back by 0 bases and J by 7 bases. Germline-derived CDR1 and CDR2 are SGHAT and FQNNGV. This CDR3 has 17 amino acids. CDR3 loop: CASSLEGGLAAVNEQFF. CDR3 in DNA: TGTGCCAGCAGCTTAGAGGGGGGACTAGCGGCCGTAAATGAGCAGTTCTTC.

This clone has just one count. The rearrangement joins TRBV29-1 to TRBJ1-1; perhaps TRBD1 as D (5 bases). The ends were cut back, 2 bases at V and 4 bases at J, with 11 bases in the middle. CDR1 and CDR2 (germline): SQVTM, ANQGSEA. The CDR3 has 13 amino acids. The CDR3 DNA is TGCAGCGTTGAACAGGGCTTAATCACTGAAGCTTTCTTT. Its protein is CSVEQGLITEAFF.

This sequence joins TRBV19 and TRBJ1-1; D gene ambiguous. CDR1 and CDR2 (germline): LNHDA, SQIVND (reference sequence). The ends were cut back, 9 bases at V and 4 bases at J, with 18 bases in the middle. CDR3 length equals 14 residues. The CDR3 loop reads CASRPATRSTEAFF. CDR3 nucleotide sequence: TGTGCCAGCCGCCCAGCGACTAGGAGCACTGAAGCTTTCTTT.

The gene calls are TRBV7-3 and TRBJ2-5; D unresolved. The CDR3 contains 13 residues. V lost 5 bases and J lost 2, with 9 bases in between. Germline CDR1 and CDR2: SGHTA and FQGTGA. Written as DNA, the CDR3 is TGTGCCAGCAGCGCAAACAGTCAAGAGACCCAGTACTTC. It translates to CASSANSQETQYF.

J is TRBJ2-7 and V is TRBV7-3, with TRBD2 as a possible D gene (6 bases). Germline V lookup: CDR1 SGHTA, CDR2 FQGTGA. Deletions cut 2 bases from V and 0 bases from J, with 8 bases between. The CDR3 spans 14 residues. This chain's CDR3 is CASSLRGDSYEQYF. CDR3 nucleotides: TGTGCCAGCAGCTTACGCGGGGACTCCTACGAGCAGTACTTC.

V gene TRBV18 combines with J gene TRBJ1-5, with D tentatively TRBD1 (5 bases). Germline CDR1 is KGHSH and CDR2 is LQKENI. Between the trimmed V and J ends, which lost 1 base and 5 bases, there was a span of 12 bases. The CDR3 totals 15 residues. CDR3 in DNA: TGTGCCAGCTCACCACAGCCAGGGATGGATCAGCCCCAGCATTTT. This translates into CASSPQPGMDQPQHF.

The J gene is TRBJ2-7, the V gene TRBV30; 9 bases map to TRBD1. The trim removed 5 bases at V and 4 bases at J, leaving 6 bases unmatched. Germline CDR1 GTSNPN, CDR2 SVGIG (reference sequence). This CDR3 contains 13 residues. The CDR3 nucleotides are TGTGCCTGGGACCCGGGACAGGGTTACGAGCAGTACTTC. This gives the protein CAWDPGQGYEQYF.

This chain joins TRBV4-2 and TRBJ2-7; 7 nucleotides line up with TRBD1. The CDR3 contains 15 residues. Losses at the gene ends were 4 bases for V and 2 bases for J; bases not matched to a gene: 8. The V gene's germline CDR1 is LGHNA and CDR2 YNFKEQ. CDR3 amino acids: CASSLRDSETYEQYF. The CDR3 DNA reads TGTGCCAGCAGCCTACGGGACAGCGAAACCTACGAGCAGTACTTC.

The genes are TRBV4-2 and TRBJ2-5; 7 nucleotides agree with TRBD1. The trim removed 0 bases at V and 5 bases at J, leaving 3 bases unmatched. Germline values: CDR1 LGHNA, CDR2 YNFKEQ. The CDR3 contains 14 residues. The CDR3 DNA reads as TGTGCCAGCAGCCAAGATGCGACAGGGGAGACCCAGTACTTC. Translating it yields CASSQDATGETQYF.

V is TRBV5-5 and J is TRBJ2-2; D is possibly TRBD2 (5 bases). The CDR3 extends over 16 amino acids. Trimming removed 3 bases at V and 2 bases at J, with 14 bases between. The germline V gene encodes CDR1 SGHKS and CDR2 YYEKEE (reference sequence). This CDR3 reads CASSWVSAQNTGELFF. CDR3 nucleotide sequence: TGTGCCAGCAGCTGGGTTAGCGCACAAAACACCGGGGAGCTGTTTTTT.

The chain is built from TRBV6-5 and TRBJ1-2; no reliable D call. The germline CDR1 and CDR2 sequences are MNHEY and SVGAGI. The CDR3 consists of 14 residues. The V and J ends lost 7 bases and 0 bases respectively, with 12 bases between them. CDR3 DNA sequence: TGTGCCAGCAAACGGGATTTTGCTAACTATGGCTACACCTTC. This gives the protein CASKRDFANYGYTF.

V usage is TRBV28 and J usage is TRBJ1-2; no reliable D call. This CDR3 is 11 amino acids long. The V gene lost 8 bases and the J gene lost 4 bases, with 8 bases spanning the gap. Looked up from germline, CDR1 is MDHEN and CDR2 is SYDVKM. CDR3 region: CASQAPYGYTF. The CDR3 DNA sequence: TGTGCCAGCCAGGCACCCTATGGCTACACCTTC.

The rearrangement links TRBV4-2 to TRBJ1-2; D is undetermined. The CDR3 length is 15 residues. The germline CDR1 and CDR2 sequences are LGHNA and YNFKEQ. V lost 0 bases to trimming and J lost 5 bases, with 13 bases between them. For the CDR3, the DNA is TGTGCCAGCAGCCAAGATCGCGGGCTCTGGTATGGCTACACCTTC. Translated, it gives CASSQDRGLWYGYTF.

The rearrangement uses TRBV6-6 and TRBJ1-3; D remains ambiguous. This CDR3 is 15 amino acids long. Germline-derived CDR1 and CDR2 are MNHNY and SVGAGI (reference sequence). V lost 7 bases and J 0 bases, leaving 13 bases between the germline ends. In nucleotides, the CDR3 is TGTGCCAGCATACAGTATCCGAGCTCTGGAAACACCATATATTTT. Its protein is CASIQYPSSGNTIYF.

Comment on this clone: The junction differs from germline at one of its ends, possibly a read error. The chain's CDR3 is CASSLISAGLAGGELTGELFF. DNA of the CDR3: TGTGCTAGCAGCTTAATTTCAGCGGGACTAGCGGGAGGAGAGCTCACCGGGGAGCTGTTTTTT. V usage is TRBV7-7 and J usage is TRBJ2-2; 15 nucleotides match TRBD2. Germline CDR1 is SSHAT and CDR2 is FNYEAQ (reference sequence). This CDR3 is built from 21 residues.

DNA of the CDR3: TGTGCCAGCGGGACAGGTAATCAGCCCCAGCATTTT. Protein product: CASGTGNQPQHF. The chain couples TRBV2 to TRBJ1-5; 8 bases map to TRBD1. This CDR3 spans 12 amino acids. V was clipped by 8 bases and J by 4 bases; unmatched bases: 1. From germline, CDR1 is SNHLY and CDR2 FYNNEI.

This rearrangement joins TRBV5-1 to TRBJ2-3; D may be TRBD1 (6 bases). The V gene lost 3 bases and the J gene lost 4 bases, with 12 bases spanning the gap. The CDR3 loop spans 14 amino acids. CDR1 and CDR2 from the germline V gene are SGHRS and YFSETQ. CDR3 nucleotides: TGCGCCAGCAGCTGGGAAGGACAGTCAGATACGCAGTATTTT. It yields the protein CASSWEGQSDTQYF.

The rearrangement uses TRBV11-2 and TRBJ2-7; TRBD1 might be the D (5 bases). Germline V gene sequence: CDR1 SGHAT, CDR2 FQNNGV. The CDR3 sequence is 14 residues long. Trimming shortened V by 5 bases and J by 5 bases, and 16 bases separated the two germline ends. CDR3 protein: CASSLTALLDEQYF. DNA of the CDR3: TGTGCCAGCAGCCTGACAGCTCTACTGGACGAGCAGTACTTC.